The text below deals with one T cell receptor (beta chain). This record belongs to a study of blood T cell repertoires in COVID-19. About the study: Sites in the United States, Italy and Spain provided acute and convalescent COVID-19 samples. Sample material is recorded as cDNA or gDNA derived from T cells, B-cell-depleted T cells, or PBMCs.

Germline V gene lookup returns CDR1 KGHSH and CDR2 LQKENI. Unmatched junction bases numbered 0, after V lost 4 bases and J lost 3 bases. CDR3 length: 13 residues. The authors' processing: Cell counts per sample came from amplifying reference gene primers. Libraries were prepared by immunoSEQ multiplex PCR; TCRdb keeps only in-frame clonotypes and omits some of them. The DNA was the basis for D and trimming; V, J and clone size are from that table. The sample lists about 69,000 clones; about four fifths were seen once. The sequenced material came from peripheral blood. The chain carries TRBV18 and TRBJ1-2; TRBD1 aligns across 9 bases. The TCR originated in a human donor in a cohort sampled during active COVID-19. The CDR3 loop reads CASSRQGDYGYTF. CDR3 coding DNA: TGTGCCAGCTCACGACAGGGGGACTATGGCTACACCTTC.